This passage covers 23 T cell receptor beta chains from one sample sequenced in a study of T cell changes during pregnancy in multiple sclerosis. The data were produced by immunoSEQ multiplex PCR, yet TCRdb's version contains in-frame clones alone and is incomplete. The table includes 70,000 or so clones, roughly 91% detected once. Sample: CD4+ T cells from peripheral blood mononuclear cells, taken after pregnancy. The source is a female donor with multiple sclerosis, enrolled in a pregnancy study.

The rearrangement links TRBV19 to TRBJ1-1; D gene unclear. The CDR3 has 13 amino acids. V was pared by 4 bases and J by 1 base, with 7 bases between. Germline CDR1 reads LNHDA; CDR2 reads SQIVND (reference sequence). The CDR3 spells CASSTTQNTEAFF. The CDR3 bases are TGTGCCAGTAGTACTACTCAGAACACTGAAGCTTTCTTT.

The J gene is TRBJ2-3, the V gene TRBV18; weak D call: TRBD2 (5 bases). Germline values: CDR1 KGHSH, CDR2 LQKENI. The CDR3 length is 12 residues. With 6 bases removed from V and 5 bases from J, the gap between germline ends came to 9 bases. The CDR3 DNA reads as TGTGCCAGCTCGGAGGCAGGAGATACGCAGTATTTT. Its protein is CASSEAGDTQYF.

V and J are TRBV28 and TRBJ1-5, with D perhaps TRBD1 (5 bases). The germline V gene encodes CDR1 MDHEN and CDR2 SYDVKM. The CDR3 is made up of 12 amino acids. The germline V and J ends were trimmed by 6 bases and 6 bases, with 9 bases remaining between them. CDR3 DNA sequence: TGTGCCAGCAGCCCTCAGGGTCAGCCCCAGCATTTT. This encodes CASSPQGQPQHF.

The chain couples TRBV5-1 to TRBJ1-6, with 7 bases identical to TRBD1. The V gene end was trimmed by 0 bases and the J gene end by 1 base; junction bases not matched to a gene: 7. The germline V gene encodes CDR1 SGHRS and CDR2 YFSETQ. The length of the CDR3 is 18 residues. CDR3 region: CASSLGQGVGSYNSPLHF. CDR3 bases: TGCGCCAGCAGCTTGGGACAGGGAGTAGGGTCCTATAATTCACCCCTCCACTTT.

This sequence joins TRBV19 and TRBJ2-1; TRBD2 aligns across 10 bases. The germline V gene encodes CDR1 LNHDA and CDR2 SQIVND (reference sequence). The J segment lost 4 bases and the V segment lost 3 bases, leaving 6 bases of the junction unmatched. The CDR3 totals 16 residues. CDR3 region: CASSMDASGGYNEQFF. As DNA, the CDR3 is TGTGCCAGTAGTATGGATGCTAGCGGGGGTTACAATGAGCAGTTCTTC.

The chain employs TRBV10-3 and TRBJ1-1; D is unresolved. CDR1 is ENHRY, CDR2 SYGVKD, per germline. V gave up 0 bases and J gave up 11 bases, with 13 bases separating them. The CDR3 length is 13 residues. As DNA, the CDR3 is TGTGCCATCAGTGAGTCGCCGGTAGTCGGGGCTTTCTTT. It specifies CAISESPVVGAFF.

The count of this clone is one. The rearrangement joins TRBV15 to TRBJ1-5; a possible D gene is TRBD1 (6 bases). The CDR3 is 15 residues long. V lost 5 bases to trimming and J lost 3 bases, with 14 bases between them. CDR1 and CDR2 (germline): LNHNV, YYDKDF (reference sequence). The CDR3 sequence: CATSRRQAPNQPQHF. CDR3 nucleotides: TGTGCCACCAGCCGCCGACAGGCACCCAATCAGCCCCAGCATTTT.

This clone was seen once. The chain joins TRBV27 to TRBJ1-4; TRBD1 matches 12 bases. This CDR3 comprises 16 residues. V trimming: 6 bases; J trimming: 8 bases; junction bases outside the gene matches: 10. CDR1 is MNHEY, CDR2 SMNVEV, per germline (reference sequence). In DNA, the CDR3 is TGTGCCAGCAGGGCCGGGACAGGGGGCCTCGGAGAAAAACTGTTTTTT. Residues: CASRAGTGGLGEKLFF.

This clone was seen only once. The rearrangement joins TRBV5-1 to TRBJ2-2; TRBD2 is a possible D gene (6 bases). CDR1 is SGHRS, CDR2 YFSETQ, per germline. Trimming stripped 5 bases from V and 6 bases from J, with 11 bases between. CDR3 length: 13 amino acids. Here the CDR3 DNA reads TGCGCCAGCAGACCGGGGGAACCCGGGGAGCTGTTTTTT. Translated: CASRPGEPGELFF.

This sequence joins TRBV27 and TRBJ2-7, with 13 bases aligning to TRBD2. Per the germline V gene, CDR1 is MNHEY and CDR2 is SMNVEV (reference sequence). The CDR3 sequence is 19 residues long. The junction had 18 bases not matched to a gene; V was cut back by 5 bases and J by 5 bases. The CDR3 bases are TGTGCCAGCAGTCCCCGGGGTACTAGCGGGAGGGCCTTATCCCACGAGCAGTACTTC. This codes for CASSPRGTSGRALSHEQYF.

V usage is TRBV9 and J usage is TRBJ2-2, with 9 bases that match TRBD1. This CDR3 has 15 residues. From germline, CDR1 is SGDLS and CDR2 YYNGEE. The J segment lost 8 bases and the V segment lost 0 bases, leaving 5 bases of the junction unmatched. The chain's CDR3 is CASSVDTGGLGELFF. DNA for the CDR3: TGTGCCAGCAGCGTAGATACAGGGGGCTTAGGGGAGCTGTTTTTT.

The V call is TRBV27, the J call TRBJ2-7; D ambiguous. Looked up from germline, CDR1 is MNHEY and CDR2 is SMNVEV (reference sequence). The V end lost 5 bases, the J end lost 2 bases, and 16 bases lay between the germline ends. The CDR3 extends over 15 amino acids. The DNA of the CDR3 is TGTGCCAGCAGTCCCCGGAACCTAGACCCCTACGAGCAGTACTTC. Translation: CASSPRNLDPYEQYF.

The chain carries TRBV2 and TRBJ1-1; D might be TRBD1 (6 bases). V lost 2 bases and J 0 bases, leaving 7 bases between the germline ends. The CDR3 has 14 residues. Germline lookup yields CDR1 SNHLY and CDR2 FYNNEI. The CDR3 region has the DNA TGTGCCAGCAGTGAAACAGGGCTGAACACTGAAGCTTTCTTT. Translation gives CASSETGLNTEAFF.

This rearrangement joins TRBV5-1 to TRBJ2-7, with 8 bases matching TRBD1. J gave up 2 bases and V 1 base, and 2 bases lay outside the gene matches. The CDR3 sequence is 14 residues long. In germline, CDR1 is SGHRS, CDR2 YFSETQ. CDR3 sequence reads: CASSLTGGAYEQYF. The CDR3 DNA is TGCGCCAGCAGCTTGACAGGGGGAGCCTACGAGCAGTACTTC.

The chain recombines TRBV4-1 with TRBJ1-1; TRBD1 is a possible D gene (6 bases). V was cut by 2 bases and J by 6 bases, with 13 bases left in between. The CDR3 runs to 14 residues. The germline V gene has CDR1 MGHRA and CDR2 YSYEKL. The CDR3 DNA reads TGCGCCAGCAGCCAAAACCCAGGGGTCGCTGAAGCTTTCTTT. Translation gives CASSQNPGVAEAFF.

The chain's CDR3 is CAISEHRDKVQFF. DNA of the CDR3: TGTGCCATCAGTGAGCACCGGGATAAGGTGCAGTTCTTC. This chain joins TRBV10-3 and TRBJ2-1, with a possible D match to TRBD2 (5 bases). With 2 bases removed from V and 12 bases from J, the gap between germline ends came to 14 bases. This CDR3 spans 13 amino acids. CDR1 and CDR2 from the germline V gene are ENHRY and SYGVKD.

The V call is TRBV5-1, the J call TRBJ2-7, with a weak D call TRBD1 (6 bases). Germline CDR1 is SGHRS and CDR2 is YFSETQ. CDR3 size: 14 residues. V dropped 7 bases and J dropped 3 bases, with 17 bases sitting between them. In DNA form, the CDR3 reads TGCGCCAGCGGGGACACCCGAGGGGGCTACGAGCAGTACTTC. This translates into CASGDTRGGYEQYF.

This chain links TRBV18 with TRBJ1-2; TRBD1 matches 9 bases. There are 15 residues in the CDR3. CDR1 is KGHSH and CDR2 is LQKENI in the germline V gene. V lost 3 bases to trimming and J lost 2 bases; unmatched junction nucleotides: 4. CDR3 in amino acids: CASSPVTGGNYGYTF. In nucleotides, the CDR3 is TGTGCCAGCTCACCGGTCACAGGGGGCAACTATGGCTACACCTTC.

The V and J genes are TRBV28 and TRBJ2-7, with D uncertain. The germline V gene has CDR1 MDHEN and CDR2 SYDVKM. The CDR3 sequence is 11 residues long. Deletions cut 2 bases from V and 5 bases from J, with 4 bases between. As DNA, the CDR3 is TGTGCCAGCAGTTTAATTAACGAGCAGTACTTC. Translated, it gives CASSLINEQYF.

V gene TRBV2 combines with J gene TRBJ1-5, with D possibly matching TRBD1 (6 bases). CDR1 SNHLY and CDR2 FYNNEI come from the germline V gene. Trimming took off 11 bases at V and 0 bases at J, with 8 bases between the two ends. This CDR3 contains 12 residues. The CDR3 bases are TGTGCCTCCAGGGGTAGCAATCAGCCCCAGCATTTT. Translating it yields CASRGSNQPQHF.

V and J are TRBV11-2 and TRBJ1-6; no clear D gene. This CDR3 contains 15 residues. In germline, CDR1 is SGHAT, CDR2 FQNNGV. Trimming stripped 2 bases from V and 7 bases from J, with 12 bases between. The CDR3 DNA reads as TGTGCCAGCAGCTTAACTGGAGAGACGAATTCACCCCTCCACTTT. It is translated as CASSLTGETNSPLHF.

J is TRBJ2-5 and V is TRBV15, with 11 bases fitting TRBD1. Germline assignment: CDR1 LNHNV and CDR2 YYDKDF (reference sequence). Unmatched junction bases numbered 15, after V lost 1 base and J lost 5 bases. CDR3 length: 19 amino acids. In nucleotides, the CDR3 is TGTGCCACCAGCAGAGTAGTTTACGGGACAGGGGGTGCTAGGGAGACCCAGTACTTC. This encodes CATSRVVYGTGGARETQYF.

This clone occurred once. V gene TRBV5-1 combines with J gene TRBJ2-7; tentatively, D is TRBD2 (5 bases). Trimming removed 0 bases at V and 2 bases at J, with 9 bases between. The CDR3 is 14 residues long. Germline CDR1 is SGHRS and CDR2 is YFSETQ. The CDR3 here is CASSLASGTYEQYF. CDR3 DNA sequence: TGCGCCAGCAGCTTGGCCTCCGGGACCTACGAGCAGTACTTC. The entire variable domain, with the rest obtained from reference TRBV5-1 and TRBJ2-7, is as follows: KAGVTQTPRYLIKTRGQQVTLSCSPISGHRSVSWYQQTPGQGLQFLFEYFSETQRNKGNFPGRFSGRQFSNSRSEMNVSTLELGDSALYLCASSLASGTYEQYFGPGTRLTVT.